One and the same sample provided the 11 T cell receptor beta chains below, sequenced in a study of T cells in Graves' hyperthyroidism and ophthalmopathy. Amplified regions were TCR beta CDR3 sequences from RNA transcripts. Carried out on the TCR CDR3, a first-round RT-PCR used the HTBI primer set. TCRdb reprocessed the multiplex PCR reads with MiXCR, giving one entry per CDR3 protein. The table shows 400,000 to 550,000 distinct CDR3 sequences, with 14% occurring only once. Input material: blood. These TCRs come from a woman between 18 and 29 years old with Graves' hyperthyroidism.

This clonotype was seen at least ten times. The V gene is TRBV4-1, the J gene TRBJ2-2; a possible D gene is TRBD2 (6 bases). V lost 6 bases, J lost 5 bases, and 16 bases lay in between. The germline V gene encodes CDR1 MGHRA and CDR2 YSYEKL. This CDR3 spans 15 amino acids. CDR3 sequence reads: CASRPSLGGTGELFF. The CDR3 nucleotides read TGCGCCAGCAGGCCGAGCCTTGGGGGGACCGGGGAGCTGTTTTTT.

The rearrangement uses TRBV19 and TRBJ1-2; D gene unclear. V lost 8 bases, J lost 8 bases, and 15 bases lay in between. Germline CDR1 is LNHDA and CDR2 is SQIVND (reference sequence). The CDR3 spans 12 residues. The CDR3 sequence: CASHIRRTGYTF. CDR3 nucleotides: TGTGCCAGTCACATCAGACGGACGGGCTACACCTTC. Together with reference TRBV19 and TRBJ1-2, the CDR3 gives the full variable domain: DGGITQSPKYLFRKEGQNVTLSCEQNLNHDAMYWYRQDPGQGLRLIYYSQIVNDFQKGDIAEGYSVSREKKESFPLTVTSAQKNPTAFYLCASHIRRTGYTFGSGTRLTVV.

Only a few counts were recorded for this clonotype. This may be a read error, as it is one base from a much larger clone. This chain uses TRBV6-2 or TRBV6-3 with TRBJ2-1; 11 nucleotides match TRBD2. The CDR3 runs to 16 residues. Germline CDR1 and CDR2: MNHEY and SVGEGT. CDR3 residues: CASSGALAGGNNERFF. For the CDR3, the DNA is TGTGCCAGCAGTGGTGCTTTAGCGGGAGGGAACAATGAGCGGTTCTTC.

This clonotype was recorded only once. An end of the junction differs from the germline gene, which may be a read error. The V and J genes are TRBV5-1 and TRBJ1-2, with TRBD1 as a possible D gene (5 bases). Germline assignment: CDR1 SGHRS and CDR2 YFSETQ. The CDR3 consists of 15 residues. In DNA, the CDR3 is TGCGTCAGCAGCAGCGAGGGACGGTACTATGTTGGCTACACCTTC. Translated, it gives CVSSSEGRYYVGYTF.

CDR3 residues: CASIPDRGKLNTEAFF. The CDR3 DNA sequence: TGTGCCAGTATCCCGGACAGGGGGAAGTTAAACACTGAAGCTTTCTTT. This chain joins TRBV19 and TRBJ1-1; TRBD1 aligns across 10 bases. Germline-derived CDR1 and CDR2 are LNHDA and SQIVND (reference sequence). V trimming: 7 bases; J trimming: 2 bases; junction bases outside the gene matches: 10. This CDR3 region has 16 residues.

The chain employs TRBV25-1 and TRBJ2-1; 8 positions match TRBD1. V lost 4 bases and J lost 7; bases outside the gene matches: 12. This CDR3 is 16 amino acids long. The germline gives CDR1 MGHDK, CDR2 SYGVNS. The chain's CDR3 is CASSGLDRATTNEQFF. The CDR3 DNA is TGTGCCAGCAGTGGATTGGACAGGGCAACTACGAATGAGCAGTTCTTC.

This clonotype was detected many times. The rearrangement uses TRBV7-9 and TRBJ2-7, with 12 nucleotides matching TRBD1. Trimming took 5 bases from V and 0 from J; bases not matched to a gene: 11. CDR3 length: 18 residues. Germline lookup yields CDR1 SEHNR and CDR2 FQNEAQ (reference sequence). The CDR3 DNA reads TGTGCCAGCAGCCCGCCGGGACAGGGGGCTCCCAGCTCCTACGAGCAGTACTTC. Its protein is CASSPPGQGAPSSYEQYF.

In this sample, this clonotype turned up many times. The J gene is TRBJ1-3, the V gene TRBV19, with 8 bases fitting TRBD1. V lost 5 bases and J lost 0; bases outside the gene matches: 6. The CDR3 length is 16 residues. Germline CDR1 and CDR2: LNHDA and SQIVND (reference sequence). DNA of the CDR3: TGTGCCAGTAGTCCTGACAGGGGTAGCTCTGGAAACACCATATATTTT. As protein: CASSPDRGSSGNTIYF.

V and J are TRBV2 and TRBJ2-5, with D unclear. Trimming removed 6 bases from V and 5 bases from J, with 13 bases in between. The CDR3 runs to 13 residues. Germline CDR1 and CDR2: SNHLY and FYNNEI. The CDR3 reads CASRDPPGETQYF. In DNA, the CDR3 is TGTGCCAGCAGGGACCCACCGGGCGAGACCCAGTACTTC.

This chain connects TRBV7-2 to TRBJ2-7; TRBD2 matches 7 bases. The CDR3 has 15 residues. Germline lookup yields CDR1 SGHTA and CDR2 FQGNSA. With 4 bases clipped from V and 0 bases from J, the junction kept 6 bases outside the gene matches. Written as DNA, the CDR3 is TGTGCCAGCAGCTCTAGCGGTTTTGTCTCCTACGAGCAGTACTTC. Translated, it gives CASSSSGFVSYEQYF.

The gene calls are TRBV4-1 and TRBJ2-2; 8 nucleotides match TRBD1. The CDR3 spans 15 residues. J lost 4 bases, V lost 1 base, and 2 bases had no gene match. CDR1 MGHRA and CDR2 YSYEKL come from the germline V gene. The CDR3 reads CASSQGTGSTGELFF. In nucleotides, the CDR3 is TGCGCCAGCAGCCAAGGGACAGGGAGCACCGGGGAGCTGTTTTTT.